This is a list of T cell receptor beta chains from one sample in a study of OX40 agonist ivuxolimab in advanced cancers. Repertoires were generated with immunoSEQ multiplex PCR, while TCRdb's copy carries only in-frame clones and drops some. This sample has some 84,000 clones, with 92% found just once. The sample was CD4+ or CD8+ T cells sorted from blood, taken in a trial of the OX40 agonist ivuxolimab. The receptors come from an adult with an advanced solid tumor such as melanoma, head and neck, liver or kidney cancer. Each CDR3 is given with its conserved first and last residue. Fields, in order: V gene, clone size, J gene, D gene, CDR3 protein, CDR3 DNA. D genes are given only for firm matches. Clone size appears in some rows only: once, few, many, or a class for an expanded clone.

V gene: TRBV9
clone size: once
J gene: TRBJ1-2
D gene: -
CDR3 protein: CASSQPETLHNYGYTF
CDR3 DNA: TGTGCCAGCAGCCAACCGGAGACATTACATAACTATGGCTACACCTTC

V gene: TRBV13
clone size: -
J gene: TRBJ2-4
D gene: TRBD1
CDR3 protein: CASSLGWLGTAFANIQYF
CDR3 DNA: TGTGCCAGCAGCTTAGGGTGGTTAGGGACAGCCTTTGCAAACATTCAGTACTTC

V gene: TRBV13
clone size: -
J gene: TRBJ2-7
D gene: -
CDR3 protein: CASSPPQAEQYF
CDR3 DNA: TGTGCCAGCAGCCCACCCCAGGCCGAGCAGTACTTC

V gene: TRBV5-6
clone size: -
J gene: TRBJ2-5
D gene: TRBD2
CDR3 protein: CASSLVSGGSQETQYF
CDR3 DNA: TGTGCCAGCAGCTTGGTTAGCGGGGGGTCGCAAGAGACCCAGTACTTC

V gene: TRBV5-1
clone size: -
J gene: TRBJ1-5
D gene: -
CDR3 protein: CASSYEGNLYSNQPQHF
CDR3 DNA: TGCGCCAGCAGCTATGAGGGAAACCTTTATAGCAATCAGCCCCAGCATTTT

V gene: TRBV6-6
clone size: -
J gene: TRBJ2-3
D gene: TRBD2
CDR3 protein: CASSSTSGGWDTQYF
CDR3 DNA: TGTGCCAGCAGTTCAACTAGCGGTGGCTGGGATACGCAGTATTTT

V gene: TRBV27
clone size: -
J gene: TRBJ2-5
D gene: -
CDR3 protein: CASSFGIQETQYF
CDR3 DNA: TGTGCCAGCAGTTTTGGAATCCAAGAGACCCAGTACTTC

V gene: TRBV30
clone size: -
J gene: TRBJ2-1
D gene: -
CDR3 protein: CAWSVQTYNEQFF
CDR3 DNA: TGTGCCTGGAGTGTACAAACATACAATGAGCAGTTCTTC

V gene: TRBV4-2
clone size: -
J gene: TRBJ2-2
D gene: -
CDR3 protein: CASSHPRAGPNTGELFF
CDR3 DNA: TGTGCCAGCAGCCATCCCAGGGCGGGGCCGAACACCGGGGAGCTGTTTTTT

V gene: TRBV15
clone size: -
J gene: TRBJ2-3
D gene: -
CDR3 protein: CATSRARSDTQYF
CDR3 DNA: TGTGCCACCAGCAGAGCCCGATCGGATACGCAGTATTTT

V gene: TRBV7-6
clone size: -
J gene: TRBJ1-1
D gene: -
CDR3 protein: CASSPMNTEAFF
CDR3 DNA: TGTGCCAGCAGCCCCATGAACACTGAAGCTTTCTTT

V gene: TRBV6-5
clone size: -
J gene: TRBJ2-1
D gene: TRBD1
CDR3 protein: CASSYYQQGAYNEQFF
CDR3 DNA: TGTGCCAGCAGCTACTACCAACAGGGGGCCTACAATGAGCAGTTCTTC

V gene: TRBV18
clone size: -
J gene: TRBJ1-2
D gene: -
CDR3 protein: CASSPPGIDGYTF
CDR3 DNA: TGTGCCAGCTCACCACCCGGGATCGATGGCTACACCTTC

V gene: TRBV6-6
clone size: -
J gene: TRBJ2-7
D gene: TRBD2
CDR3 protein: CASSPRGLAGGGEQYF
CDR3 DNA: TGTGCCAGCAGTCCAAGGGGACTAGCGGGGGGTGGGGAGCAGTACTTC

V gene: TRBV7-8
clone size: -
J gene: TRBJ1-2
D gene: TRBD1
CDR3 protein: CASSSGQGNGYTF
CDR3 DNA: TGTGCCAGCAGCTCTGGACAGGGGAATGGCTACACCTTC

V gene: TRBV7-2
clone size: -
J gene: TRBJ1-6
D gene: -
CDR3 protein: CASSLEVTVGNSPLHF
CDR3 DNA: TGTGCCAGCAGCTTAGAAGTCACGGTGGGGAATTCACCCCTCCACTTT

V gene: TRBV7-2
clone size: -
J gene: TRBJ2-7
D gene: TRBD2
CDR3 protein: CASSESTSLAYEQYF
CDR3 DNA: TGTGCCAGCAGCGAATCGACTAGCTTGGCCTACGAGCAGTACTTC

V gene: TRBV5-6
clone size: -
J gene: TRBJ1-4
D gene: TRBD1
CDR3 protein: CASSFDRGPEKLFF
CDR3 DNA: TGTGCCAGCAGCTTCGACAGGGGACCTGAAAAACTGTTTTTT

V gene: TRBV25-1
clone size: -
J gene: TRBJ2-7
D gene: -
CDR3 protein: CASSDFAYEQYF
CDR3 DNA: TGTGCCAGCAGTGATTTCGCCTACGAGCAGTACTTC

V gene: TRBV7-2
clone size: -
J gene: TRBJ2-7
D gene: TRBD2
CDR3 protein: CASTTLGGAEEQYF
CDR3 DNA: TGTGCCAGCACCACCCTCGGGGGGGCGGAGGAGCAGTACTTC

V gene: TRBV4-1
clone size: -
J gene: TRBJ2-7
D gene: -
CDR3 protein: CASSQDQASGYEQYF
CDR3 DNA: TGCGCCAGCAGCCAAGATCAAGCTTCGGGGTACGAGCAGTACTTC

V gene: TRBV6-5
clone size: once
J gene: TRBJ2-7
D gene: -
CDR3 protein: CASSYSSLNEQYF
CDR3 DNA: TGTGCCAGCAGTTACTCGAGCCTGAACGAGCAGTACTTC

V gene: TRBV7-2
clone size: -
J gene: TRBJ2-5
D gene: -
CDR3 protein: CASTEGLAQYF
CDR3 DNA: TGTGCCAGCACCGAGGGGTTGGCCCAGTACTTC

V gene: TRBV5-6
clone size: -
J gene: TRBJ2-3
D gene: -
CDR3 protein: CASSSASDTQYF
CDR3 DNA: TGTGCCAGCAGCTCAGCCTCAGATACGCAGTATTTT